One sample yielded the 5 T cell receptor beta chains listed below, sequenced in a study of cytomegalovirus exposure and HLA in healthy donors. It was with 60 Vbeta and 13 Jbeta primers that the PCR ran. Produced via immunoSEQ multiplex PCR; TCRdb's table is partial and in-frame only. The sample gives approximately 110,000 clones, roughly 70% of which show up once; approximately 11% is in the top ten. The sequencing sample was made of PBMCs. The receptors shown here come from a man aged 40-49 years in good health and CMV-seropositive.

This clone was found once. The gene calls are TRBV4-2 and TRBJ2-3; 11 nucleotides line up with TRBD2. Trimming took 3 bases from V and 5 from J; bases not matched to a gene: 10. CDR1 is LGHNA and CDR2 is YNFKEQ in the germline V gene. The CDR3 spans 17 residues. Here the CDR3 DNA reads TGTGCCAGCAGCCAGTTTACTAGCGGGAGTAATCAAGATACGCAGTATTTT. Residues: CASSQFTSGSNQDTQYF.

The genes are TRBV29-1 and TRBJ1-2; D is undetermined. The CDR3 is made up of 13 amino acids. Trimming left V 7 bases short and J 2 bases short, with 14 bases between. Germline V lookup: CDR1 SQVTM, CDR2 ANQGSEA. The CDR3 region is CSARGLYNYGYTF. CDR3 sequence (DNA): TGCAGCGCCCGAGGACTCTACAACTATGGCTACACCTTC. Supplemented by reference TRBV29-1 and TRBJ1-2, the full variable domain reads SAVISQKPSRDICQRGTSLTIQCQVDSQVTMMFWYRQQPGQSLTLIATANQGSEATYESGFVIDKFPISRPNLTFSTLTVSNMSPEDSSIYLCSARGLYNYGYTFGSGTRLTVV.

Many counts were recorded for this clone. This chain joins TRBV6-6 and TRBJ2-1; perhaps TRBD1 as D (6 bases). The CDR3 contains 15 residues. The ends were cut back, 2 bases at V and 2 bases at J, with 10 bases in the middle. Germline V gene lookup returns CDR1 MNHNY and CDR2 SVGAGI (reference sequence). The CDR3 spells CASSYGRDTYNEQFF. As DNA, the CDR3 is TGTGCCAGCAGTTACGGCCGGGACACCTACAATGAGCAGTTCTTC.

This clone was counted a few times. The V and J genes are TRBV6-5 and TRBJ1-5; D perhaps matches TRBD1 (5 bases). The V gene lost 6 bases and the J gene lost 6 bases, with 15 bases spanning the gap. Germline V gives CDR1 MNHEY, CDR2 SVGAGI. This CDR3 region has 14 residues. The CDR3, as DNA: TGTGCCAGCAGCAAGGCAGGGCGAGGTCAGCCCCAGCATTTT. Translating it yields CASSKAGRGQPQHF.

This chain joins TRBV19 and TRBJ1-2; D not certain. The CDR3 contains 14 residues. CDR1 and CDR2 from the germline V gene are LNHDA and SQIVND (reference sequence). V gave up 1 base and J gave up 7 bases, with 13 bases separating them. In nucleotides, the CDR3 is TGTGCCAGTAGTATAGTTTTTGGGCAGGCTGGCTACACCTTC. This translates into CASSIVFGQAGYTF.